The present T cell receptor beta chain was sequenced within a study of post-analysis software for immune sequencing data. Study context: Included among the disease courses, which were recorded for the cohort, were relapsing-remitting, secondary progressive and progressive-relapsing multiple sclerosis.

Study outcomes and limitations: Controls' normalized Chao1 diversity significantly exceeded that of multiple sclerosis patients. A handful of TRBV segments appeared more often in patients than in controls, and TRBV5-6, TRBV5-1 and TRBV20-1 were among these. Clustering by F measure revealed strong co-clustering among samples prepared together in one batch.

Unmatched junction bases numbered 6, after V lost 4 bases and J lost 9 bases. The V gene's germline CDR1 is SGHVS and CDR2 FQNEAQ. CDR3 length: 14 amino acids. Incorporated into the TCR beta cDNA libraries were unique molecular identifiers, which served to reduce PCR and sequencing biases. Each CDR3 protein gets one entry after TCRdb re-called the PCR reads with MiXCR. This table holds around 700,000 distinct CDR3 sequences, around 64% found once. As to this clonotype: Its antigen remains unidentified.

This chain joins TRBV7-8 and TRBJ1-6, with 7 positions matching TRBD1. The source of this sequence is a girl between 2 and 10 years old with multiple sclerosis. The sample comprised blood. The CDR3 protein is CASSSDRVRSPLHF. The CDR3 DNA reads as TGTGCCAGCAGCTCCGACAGGGTGCGTTCACCCCTCCACTTT.